Listed below are T cell receptor beta chains from one sample, sequenced in a study of CD8+CD57+ T cells in acquired aplastic anemia. One entry per CDR3 protein, called by TCRdb with MiXCR from the reads. The sample carries roughly 20,000 distinct CDR3 sequences, almost 40% recorded once. The sequencing sample was made of CD8+CD57+ T cells sorted from PBMCs. All receptors come from a human donor with aplastic anemia. CDR3s include the opening cysteine and the closing phenylalanine or tryptophan. The D gene is left open where the match is weak. The size field is filled for only some rows; it gives once, few, many or a size class.

j_call | clone_size | d_call | v_call | cdr3_length | cdr3_aa | cdr3_nt
TRBJ1-2 | medium-sized | TRBD1 | TRBV6-5 | 15 | CASSRQGGSMDGYTF | TGTGCCAGCAGCCGACAGGGAGGGAGTATGGATGGCTACACCTTC
TRBJ1-2 | . | . | TRBV2 | 13 | CASSVRGPGGYTF | TGTGCCAGCAGTGTTCGGGGGCCAGGGGGCTACACCTTC
TRBJ2-5 | . | . | TRBV20-1 | 14 | CSSRAGGLQETQYF | TGCAGCTCTCGGGCGGGCGGGCTCCAAGAGACCCAGTACTTC
TRBJ2-7 | . | . | TRBV29-1 | 11 | CSVEDRSEQYF | TGCAGCGTTGAAGACCGGTCCGAGCAGTACTTC
TRBJ2-1 | many | . | TRBV20-1 | 15 | CSATLSRRLYNEQFF | TGCAGTGCTACCCTTAGCCGGAGACTCTACAATGAGCAGTTCTTC
TRBJ2-3 | . | . | TRBV7-8 | 15 | CNSSLGGISTDTQYF | TGTAACAGCAGCTTGGGTGGAATTAGCACAGATACGCAGTATTTT
TRBJ2-7 | . | . | TRBV6-1 | 14 | CASSLGRGTYEQYF | TGTGCCAGCAGTTTGGGTAGGGGGACGTACGAGCAGTACTTC
TRBJ1-5 | . | . | TRBV7-4 | 16 | CASSSDRFNSNEHQHF | TGTGCCAGCAGTTCAGACAGGTTTAATAGCAATGAGCACCAGCATTTT
TRBJ2-3 | many | . | TRBV20-1 | 13 | CSASRGNTDTQYF | TGCAGTGCTAGCCGGGGCAACACAGATACGCAGTATTTT
TRBJ2-7 | . | TRBD2 | TRBV7-6 | 15 | CASSQTSGGSYEQYF | TGTGCCAGCAGCCAAACTAGCGGGGGGTCCTACGAGCAGTACTTC
TRBJ2-5 | . | . | TRBV7-6 | 15 | CASSLDGTTSETQYF | TGTGCCAGCAGCTTAGACGGGACAACCTCAGAGACCCAGTACTTC
TRBJ2-3 | many | TRBD2 | TRBV20-1 | 16 | CSASRGGLYSTDTQYF | TGCAGTGCTTCCCGCGGGGGACTTTACAGCACAGATACGCAGTATTTT
TRBJ2-1 | . | TRBD2 | TRBV20-1 | 15 | CSARMSGRMYNEQFF | TGCAGTGCTAGGATGAGCGGGAGGATGTACAATGAGCAGTTCTTC
TRBJ1-6 | . | . | TRBV19 | 15 | CASSIRRATNSPLHF | TGTGCCAGTAGTATAAGGAGAGCTACTAATTCACCCCTCCACTTT
TRBJ2-4 | . | . | TRBV20-1 | 13 | CSPLRPIEDIQYF | TGCAGTCCCTTAAGACCGATTGAGGACATTCAGTACTTC
TRBJ2-1 | . | TRBD2 | TRBV7-9 | 15 | CASSRTSGVYNEQFF | TGTGCCAGCAGCCGGACTAGCGGGGTCTACAATGAGCAGTTCTTC
TRBJ2-5 | many | . | TRBV5-8 | 15 | CASSLRGGPQETQYF | TGTGCCAGCAGCTTGCGAGGGGGGCCTCAAGAGACCCAGTACTTC
TRBJ2-2 | . | . | TRBV19 | 14 | CASSRALDRGELFF | TGTGCCAGTAGCCGGGCACTGGACAGAGGGGAGCTGTTTTTT
TRBJ2-6 | . | TRBD1 | TRBV7-9 | 17 | CASSFGTAVSGANVLTF | TGTGCCAGCAGCTTCGGGACAGCGGTCTCTGGGGCCAACGTCCTGACTTTC
TRBJ1-4 | . | TRBD1 | TRBV6-1 | 14 | CASSVTGGNEKLFF | TGTGCCAGCAGTGTGACAGGGGGGAATGAAAAACTGTTTTTT
TRBJ2-3 | . | . | TRBV5-1 | 15 | CASSLAPASADTQYF | TGCGCCAGCAGCTTGGCCCCAGCTAGCGCAGATACGCAGTATTTT
TRBJ1-5 | once | . | TRBV12-3/TRBV12-4 | 15 | CASSYGRGPADHQHF | TGTGCCAGCAGTTACGGGAGGGGCCCCGCGGACCACCAGCATTTT
TRBJ1-1 | . | . | TRBV20-1 | 10 | CSRAGTEAFF | TGCAGCCGGGCTGGGACTGAAGCTTTCTTT
TRBJ2-1 | . | . | TRBV9 | 13 | CASSVRAPGEQFF | TGTGCCAGCAGCGTCCGGGCCCCGGGTGAGCAGTTCTTC
TRBJ2-7 | . | . | TRBV12-3/TRBV12-4 | 15 | CATRSTGGGAYGQYF | TGTGCCACCAGAAGTACTGGCGGCGGAGCCTACGGGCAGTACTTC
TRBJ2-5 | few | . | TRBV28 | 14 | CASSKGGGRETQYF | TGTGCCAGCAGTAAAGGAGGGGGAAGAGAGACCCAGTACTTC
TRBJ2-1 | few | TRBD1 | TRBV7-2 | 16 | CASSFSPGQYLNEQFF | TGTGCCAGCAGCTTCAGTCCGGGACAGTACCTCAATGAGCAGTTCTTC
TRBJ2-1 | . | . | TRBV19 | 13 | CASTPDPYNEQFF | TGTGCCAGTACCCCGGACCCATACAATGAGCAGTTCTTC
TRBJ2-7 | few | . | TRBV7-9 | 12 | CASSRSTYEQYF | TGTGCCAGCAGCCGATCAACCTACGAGCAGTACTTC
TRBJ2-7 | medium-sized | TRBD2 | TRBV2 | 15 | CASSEGLAGVYEQYF | TGTGCCAGCAGTGAAGGACTAGCGGGAGTCTACGAGCAGTACTTC
TRBJ2-7 | . | TRBD1 | TRBV7-6 | 15 | CASSGNSGGRNVQYF | TGTGCCAGCAGCGGGAACTCAGGGGGTAGAAACGTGCAGTACTTC
TRBJ1-1 | few | . | TRBV20-1 | 11 | CSARDPPEAFF | TGCAGTGCTAGAGATCCACCTGAAGCTTTCTTT
TRBJ2-5 | . | . | TRBV7-9 | 16 | CASSHAWGAEQETQYF | TGTGCCAGCAGCCACGCCTGGGGGGCAGAACAAGAGACCCAGTACTTC
TRBJ1-5 | . | . | TRBV20-1 | 14 | CSARVSYSNQPQHF | TGCAGTGCTAGAGTTAGCTATAGCAATCAGCCCCAGCATTTT
TRBJ2-1 | few | TRBD2 | TRBV20-1 | 15 | CSATTPSGRHREQFF | TGCAGTGCTACCACACCTAGCGGGAGGCACAGGGAGCAGTTCTTC
TRBJ2-3 | . | . | TRBV29-1 | 12 | CSVDRLEDTQYF | TGCAGCGTTGACCGACTAGAAGATACGCAGTATTTT
TRBJ1-2 | medium-sized | . | TRBV10-2 | 15 | CASSELSTTNYGYTF | TGCGCCAGCAGTGAGCTCTCCACTACTAACTATGGCTACACCTTC
TRBJ2-5 | few | TRBD2 | TRBV19 | 16 | CASSIDWTSREETQYF | TGTGCCAGTAGTATAGATTGGACTAGCAGAGAGGAGACCCAGTACTTC
TRBJ1-5 | few | TRBD1 | TRBV20-1 | 14 | CSARGQGRNQPQHF | TGCAGTGCCCGAGGACAGGGACGGAATCAGCCCCAGCATTTT
TRBJ2-1 | . | . | TRBV2 | 13 | CASSSTSYNEQFF | TGTGCCAGCAGTTCGACCTCCTACAATGAGCAGTTCTTC
TRBJ1-4 | . | TRBD1 | TRBV19 | 14 | CASIAFGQGEKLFF | TGTGCCAGTATCGCTTTTGGACAGGGGGAAAAACTGTTTTTT
TRBJ1-2 | . | . | TRBV28 | 12 | CASSLGNYGYTF | TGTGCCAGCAGTTTAGGGAACTATGGCTACACCTTC
TRBJ1-1 | . | TRBD1 | TRBV2 | 17 | CASRSGQGNFLNTEAFF | TGTGCCAGCAGATCAGGACAGGGAAATTTTCTTAACACTGAAGCTTTCTTT
TRBJ2-7 | . | TRBD1 | TRBV6-5 | 14 | CASSYGTGGYEQYF | TGTGCCAGCAGTTACGGGACAGGGGGCTACGAGCAGTACTTC
TRBJ1-2 | many | . | TRBV25-1 | 15 | CASSESGSRNYGYTF | TGTGCCAGCAGTGAATCAGGGAGTAGGAACTATGGCTACACCTTC
TRBJ2-3 | . | TRBD2 | TRBV28 | 16 | CASTTGAGGSRDTQYF | TGTGCCAGCACTACCGGGGCGGGAGGGTCCCGGGATACGCAGTATTTT
TRBJ2-7 | many | TRBD2 | TRBV20-1 | 13 | CSATSGTNYEQYF | TGCAGTGCTACGTCCGGGACTAACTACGAGCAGTACTTC
TRBJ2-5 | few | TRBD2 | TRBV29-1 | 11 | CSVRERETQYF | TGCAGCGTGCGGGAGAGAGAGACCCAGTACTTC
TRBJ2-5 | few | TRBD2 | TRBV7-2 | 16 | CASSDVMGEGRETQYF | TGTGCCAGCAGTGACGTAATGGGGGAGGGCCGGGAGACCCAGTACTTC
TRBJ1-1 | . | TRBD1 | TRBV5-4 | 16 | CASSQPGQTMNTEAFF | TGTGCCAGCAGCCAACCGGGACAGACCATGAACACTGAAGCTTTCTTT
TRBJ2-5 | few | . | TRBV6-2/TRBV6-3 | 16 | CAIGIRWGGDQETQYF | TGTGCCATCGGGATAAGGTGGGGGGGCGACCAAGAGACCCAGTACTTC
TRBJ2-1 | . | TRBD1 | TRBV24-1 | 17 | CATSDSGTGVLYNEQFF | TGTGCCACCAGTGACTCCGGGACAGGGGTTCTGTACAATGAGCAGTTCTTC
TRBJ2-7 | . | TRBD2 | TRBV12-5 | 15 | CASGLGNGGTYEQYF | TGTGCTAGTGGTTTGGGTAACGGGGGGACTTACGAGCAGTACTTC
TRBJ2-7 | . | . | TRBV5-1 | 15 | CASSLGGGGNYEQYF | TGCGCCAGCAGCTTGGGGGGAGGGGGAAACTACGAGCAGTACTTC
TRBJ1-6 | few | . | TRBV7-8 | 14 | CASSADRIGSPLHF | TGTGCCAGCAGCGCGGACCGGATTGGTTCACCCCTCCACTTT
TRBJ1-4 | . | . | TRBV5-1 | 14 | CASSYLPASEKLFF | TGCGCCAGCAGCTACCTCCCCGCTAGTGAAAAACTGTTTTTT
TRBJ2-2 | . | . | TRBV5-4 | 14 | CAILKGENTGELFF | TGTGCCATCCTGAAGGGAGAGAACACCGGGGAGCTGTTTTTT
TRBJ2-7 | many | . | TRBV7-2 | 23 | CASSLVGAQIVPPGTESSYEQYF | TGTGCCAGCAGCTTAGTAGGAGCCCAAATTGTACCCCCGGGGACGGAAAGCTCCTACGAGCAGTACTTC
TRBJ1-2 | . | . | TRBV6-6 | 14 | CASSYGGGSQDYTF | TGTGCCAGCAGTTACGGGGGGGGGTCTCAGGACTACACCTTC
TRBJ1-3 | few | . | TRBV2 | 15 | CASSEEETGGNTIYF | TGTGCCAGCAGTGAAGAGGAAACAGGGGGAAACACCATATATTTT